This TCR beta chain was documented in a study of blood T cell repertoires in COVID-19. Study summary: Sites across the United States, Italy and Spain contributed samples from acute and convalescent COVID-19. In each case, the material was cDNA or gDNA derived from T cells, B-cell-depleted T cells, or PBMCs.

V shed 4 bases, J shed 6 bases, and the junction held 12 bases outside the gene matches. The CDR3 has 16 amino acids. Germline loops: CDR1 MGHRA, CDR2 YSYEKL. This table comes from immunoSEQ multiplex PCR, and its TCRdb copy is limited to in-frame clones, with some not included. The sample has about 140,000 clones; 70% to 90% are singletons. The sequence came from a human donor with acute or convalescent COVID-19. The donor label of this sample is uncertain. Sequenced input: peripheral blood. The J gene is TRBJ1-5, the V gene TRBV4-1; 7 bases match TRBD1. The CDR3 sequence is CASSPGRTGGSQPQHF. CDR3 nucleotide sequence: TGCGCCAGCAGCCCAGGGAGGACAGGAGGTTCTCAGCCCCAGCATTTT.